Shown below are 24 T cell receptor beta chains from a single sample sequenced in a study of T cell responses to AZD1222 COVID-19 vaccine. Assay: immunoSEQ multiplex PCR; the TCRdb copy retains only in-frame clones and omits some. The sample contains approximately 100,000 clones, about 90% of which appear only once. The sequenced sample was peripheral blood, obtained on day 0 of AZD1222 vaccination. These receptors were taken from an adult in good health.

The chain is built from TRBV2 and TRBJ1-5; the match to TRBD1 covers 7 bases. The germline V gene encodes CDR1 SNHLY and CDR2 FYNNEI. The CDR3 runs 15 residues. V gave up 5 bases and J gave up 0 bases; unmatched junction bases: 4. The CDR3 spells CASSLQGYSNQPQHF. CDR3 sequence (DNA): TGTGCCAGCAGTTTACAGGGGTATAGCAATCAGCCCCAGCATTTT.

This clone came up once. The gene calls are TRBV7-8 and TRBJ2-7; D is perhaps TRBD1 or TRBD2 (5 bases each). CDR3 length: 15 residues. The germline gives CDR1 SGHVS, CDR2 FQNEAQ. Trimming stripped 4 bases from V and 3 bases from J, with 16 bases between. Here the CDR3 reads CASSSTGTDFYEQYF. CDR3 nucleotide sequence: TGTGCCAGCAGCTCGACGGGGACCGACTTCTACGAGCAGTACTTC. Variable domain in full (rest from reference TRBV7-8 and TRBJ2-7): GAGVSQSPRYKVAKRGQDVALRCDPISGHVSLFWYQQALGQGPEFLTYFQNEAQLDKSGLPSDRFFAERPEGSVSTLKIQRTQQEDSAVYLCASSSTGTDFYEQYFGPGTRLTVT.

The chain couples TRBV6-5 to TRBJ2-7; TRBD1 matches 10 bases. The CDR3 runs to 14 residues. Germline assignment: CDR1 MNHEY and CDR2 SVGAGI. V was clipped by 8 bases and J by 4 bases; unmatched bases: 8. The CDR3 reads CASGRTGGPYEQYF. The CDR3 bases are TGTGCCAGCGGACGGACAGGGGGTCCTTACGAGCAGTACTTC.

The CDR3 sequence is CASSESRTGEKLFF. The DNA for the CDR3 is TGCGCCAGCAGTGAGTCCCGGACAGGAGAAAAACTGTTTTTT. The chain couples TRBV10-2 to TRBJ1-4; 7 bases are a match to TRBD1. The CDR3 has 14 amino acids. V shed 0 bases and J 8 bases; nucleotides not matched to a gene: 3. The germline gives CDR1 WSHSY, CDR2 SAAADI.

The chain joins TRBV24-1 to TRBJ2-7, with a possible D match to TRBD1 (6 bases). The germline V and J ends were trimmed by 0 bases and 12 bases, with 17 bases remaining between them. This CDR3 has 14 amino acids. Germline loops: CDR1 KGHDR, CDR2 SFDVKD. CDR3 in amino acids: CATSDLVDRDRRYF. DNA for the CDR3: TGTGCCACCAGTGATTTGGTGGACAGAGATCGTAGGTACTTC.

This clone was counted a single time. The DNA of the CDR3 is TGTGCCAGCAGCCAAAGGGGCACCGGGGAGCTGTTTTTT. Protein sequence: CASSQRGTGELFF. This chain joins TRBV3-1 (or the pseudogene TRBV3-2) and TRBJ2-2; D may be TRBD1 (5 bases). Germline loops: CDR1 LGHDT, CDR2 YNNKEL (reference sequence). CDR3 length: 13 amino acids. The V end was cut by 2 bases, the J end by 4 bases, with 5 bases between.

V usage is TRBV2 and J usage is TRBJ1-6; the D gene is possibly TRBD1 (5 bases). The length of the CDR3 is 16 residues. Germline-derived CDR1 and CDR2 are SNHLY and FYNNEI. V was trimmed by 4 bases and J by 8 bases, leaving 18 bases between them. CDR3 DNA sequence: TGTGCCAGCAGTGTACGGGGCTTGATAGGGGATTCACCCCTCCACTTT. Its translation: CASSVRGLIGDSPLHF.

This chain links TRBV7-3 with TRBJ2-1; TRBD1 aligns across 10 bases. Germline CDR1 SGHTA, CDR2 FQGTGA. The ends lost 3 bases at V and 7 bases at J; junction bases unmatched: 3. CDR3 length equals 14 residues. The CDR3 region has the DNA TGTGCCAGCAGCTTCCGGGACAGGGGTAATGAGCAGTTCTTC. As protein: CASSFRDRGNEQFF.

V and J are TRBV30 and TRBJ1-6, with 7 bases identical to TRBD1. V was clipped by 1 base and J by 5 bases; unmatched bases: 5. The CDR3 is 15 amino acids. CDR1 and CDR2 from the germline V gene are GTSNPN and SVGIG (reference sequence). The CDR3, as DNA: TGTGCCTGGAGTGAGGGGGCGATCAATAATTCACCCCTCCACTTT. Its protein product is CAWSEGAINNSPLHF.

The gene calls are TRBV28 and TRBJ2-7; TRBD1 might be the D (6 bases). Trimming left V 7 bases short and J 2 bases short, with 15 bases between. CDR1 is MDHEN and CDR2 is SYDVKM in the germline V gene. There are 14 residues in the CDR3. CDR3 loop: CASTRGYNTYEQYF. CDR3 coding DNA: TGTGCCAGCACTAGGGGGTACAACACCTACGAGCAGTACTTC.

The CDR3 loop reads CASSPRLAGRETQYF. The DNA for the CDR3 is TGTGCCAGCAGCCCGCGGTTAGCGGGGAGGGAGACCCAGTACTTC. The rearrangement uses TRBV11-2 and TRBJ2-5; 8 nucleotides line up with TRBD2. Trimming cost V 5 bases and J 5 bases; bases outside gene matches: 10. CDR3 length: 15 residues. In germline, CDR1 is SGHAT, CDR2 FQNNGV.

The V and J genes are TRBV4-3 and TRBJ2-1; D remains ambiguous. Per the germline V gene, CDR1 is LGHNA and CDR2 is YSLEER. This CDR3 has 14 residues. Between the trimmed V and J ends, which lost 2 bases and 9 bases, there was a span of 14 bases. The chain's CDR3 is CASSQLPGLGEQFF. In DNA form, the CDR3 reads TGCGCCAGCAGCCAACTCCCCGGCTTGGGTGAGCAGTTCTTC.

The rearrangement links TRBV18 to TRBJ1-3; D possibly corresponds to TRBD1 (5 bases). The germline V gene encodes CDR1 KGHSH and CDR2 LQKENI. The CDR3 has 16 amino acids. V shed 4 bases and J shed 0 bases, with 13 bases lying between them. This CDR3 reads CASSRYGDHSGNTIYF. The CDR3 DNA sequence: TGTGCCAGCTCACGGTACGGGGACCACTCTGGAAACACCATATATTTT.

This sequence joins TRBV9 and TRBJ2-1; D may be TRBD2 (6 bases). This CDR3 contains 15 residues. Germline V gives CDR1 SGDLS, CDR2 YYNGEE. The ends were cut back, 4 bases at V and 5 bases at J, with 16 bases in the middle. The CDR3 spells CASSPIVGGNNEQFF. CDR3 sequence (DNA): TGTGCCAGCAGCCCGATAGTGGGGGGAAACAATGAGCAGTTCTTC.

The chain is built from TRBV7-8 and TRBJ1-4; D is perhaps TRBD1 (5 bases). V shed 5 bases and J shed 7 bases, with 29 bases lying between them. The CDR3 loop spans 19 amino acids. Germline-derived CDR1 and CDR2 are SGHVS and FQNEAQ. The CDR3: CASSPLRVLEGARGEKLFF. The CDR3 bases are TGTGCCAGCAGCCCTCTCCGGGTCTTAGAAGGGGCGCGAGGTGAAAAACTGTTTTTT.

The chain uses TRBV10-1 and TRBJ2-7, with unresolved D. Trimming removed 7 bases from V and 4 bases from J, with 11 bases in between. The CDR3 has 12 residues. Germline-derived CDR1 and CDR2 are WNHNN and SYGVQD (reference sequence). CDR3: CASNERVYEQYF. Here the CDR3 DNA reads TGCGCCAGCAACGAAAGGGTGTACGAGCAGTACTTC.

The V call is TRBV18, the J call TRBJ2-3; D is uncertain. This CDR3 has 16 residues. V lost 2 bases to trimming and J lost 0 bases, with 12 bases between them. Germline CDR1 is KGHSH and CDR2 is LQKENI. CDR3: CASSPTRRTSTDTQYF. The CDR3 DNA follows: TGTGCCAGCTCACCAACCCGACGAACTAGCACAGATACGCAGTATTTT.

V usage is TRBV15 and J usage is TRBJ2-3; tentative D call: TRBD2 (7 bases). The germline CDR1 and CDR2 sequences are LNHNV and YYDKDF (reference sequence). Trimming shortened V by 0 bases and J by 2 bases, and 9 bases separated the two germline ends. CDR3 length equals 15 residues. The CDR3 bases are TGTGCCACCAGCAGAGATGCGGGGGCCACAGATACGCAGTATTTT. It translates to CATSRDAGATDTQYF.

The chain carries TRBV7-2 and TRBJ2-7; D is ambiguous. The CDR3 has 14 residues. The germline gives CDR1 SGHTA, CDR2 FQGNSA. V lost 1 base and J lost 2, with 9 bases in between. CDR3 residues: CASSLVYRTYEQYF. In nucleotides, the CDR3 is TGTGCCAGCAGCTTAGTTTACAGAACCTACGAGCAGTACTTC.

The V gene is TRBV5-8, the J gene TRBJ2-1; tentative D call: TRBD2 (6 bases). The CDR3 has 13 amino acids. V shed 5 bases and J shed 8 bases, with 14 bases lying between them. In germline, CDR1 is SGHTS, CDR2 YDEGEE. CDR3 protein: CASREGLIDEQFF. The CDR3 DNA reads TGTGCCAGCAGGGAGGGTTTAATAGATGAGCAGTTCTTC.

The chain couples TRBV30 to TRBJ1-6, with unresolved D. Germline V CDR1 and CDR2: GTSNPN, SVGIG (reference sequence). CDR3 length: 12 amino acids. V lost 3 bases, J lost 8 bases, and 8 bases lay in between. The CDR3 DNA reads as TGTGCCTGGAGGGAAAGGTATTCACCCCTCCACTTT. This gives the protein CAWRERYSPLHF.

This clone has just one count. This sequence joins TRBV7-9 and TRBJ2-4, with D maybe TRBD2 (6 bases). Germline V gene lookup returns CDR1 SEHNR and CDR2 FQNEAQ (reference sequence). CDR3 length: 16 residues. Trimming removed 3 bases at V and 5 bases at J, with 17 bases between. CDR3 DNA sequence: TGTGCCAGCAGCTTTGCACCCCGGGACTCCCAAAACATTCAGTACTTC. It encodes CASSFAPRDSQNIQYF.

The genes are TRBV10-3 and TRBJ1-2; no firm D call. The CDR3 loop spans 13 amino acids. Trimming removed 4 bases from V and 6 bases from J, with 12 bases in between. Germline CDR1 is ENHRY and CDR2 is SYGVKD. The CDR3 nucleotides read TGTGCCATCAGTGCCCCGGGGTACCATGGCTACACCTTC. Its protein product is CAISAPGYHGYTF.

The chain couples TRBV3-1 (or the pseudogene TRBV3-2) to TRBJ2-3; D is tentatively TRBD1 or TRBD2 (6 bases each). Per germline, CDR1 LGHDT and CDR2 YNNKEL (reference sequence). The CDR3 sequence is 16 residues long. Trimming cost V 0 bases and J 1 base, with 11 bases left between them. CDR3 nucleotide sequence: TGTGCCAGCAGCCAAGATTGGGGGGCCCGCACAGATACGCAGTATTTT. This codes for CASSQDWGARTDTQYF.